This TCR beta chain originates from a study of regulatory T cells in long-lasting Graves disease. This clonotype was counted ten times or more. Investigators prepared the TCR beta libraries by applying iRepertoire HTBI primers and Arm-PCR of CDR3 regions. MiXCR, applied by TCRdb to the multiplex PCR reads, yields one record per CDR3 protein. The table has 350,000 to 500,000 distinct CDR3 sequences, 14% seen once. Time point given: newly diagnosed GD, antithyroid drugs for less than 3 months. RNA from PBMCs was the source of the TCR library. The data were also submitted as part of a second study, on T cells in Graves' hyperthyroidism and ophthalmopathy.

This receptor was obtained from a woman aged 50 to 60 with Graves disease. The sequencing used peripheral blood mononuclear cells (PBMCs), collected at new diagnosis, from a patient treated with antithyroid drugs.

This CDR3 is CASSPRPTSYEQYF. Here the CDR3 DNA reads TGTGCCAGCAGCCCCAGGCCCACCTCCTACGAGCAGTACTTC. V usage is TRBV2 and J usage is TRBJ2-7, with no clear D. Germline CDR1 SNHLY, CDR2 FYNNEI. The CDR3 spans 14 residues. Trimming shortened V by 6 bases and J by 0 bases, and 12 bases separated the two germline ends.